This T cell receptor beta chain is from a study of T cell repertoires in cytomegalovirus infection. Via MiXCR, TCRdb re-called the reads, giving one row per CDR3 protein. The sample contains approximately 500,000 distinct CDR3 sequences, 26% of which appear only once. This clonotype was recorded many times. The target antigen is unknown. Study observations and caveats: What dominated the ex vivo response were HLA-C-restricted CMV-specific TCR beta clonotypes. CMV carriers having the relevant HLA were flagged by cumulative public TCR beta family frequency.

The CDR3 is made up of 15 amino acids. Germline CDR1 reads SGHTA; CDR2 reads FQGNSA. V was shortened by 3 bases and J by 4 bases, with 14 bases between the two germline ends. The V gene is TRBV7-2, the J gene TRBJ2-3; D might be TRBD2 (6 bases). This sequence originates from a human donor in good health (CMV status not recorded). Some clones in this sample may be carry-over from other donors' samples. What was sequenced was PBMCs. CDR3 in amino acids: CASSFKADYPDTQYF. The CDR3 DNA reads TGTGCCAGCAGCTTCAAAGCGGACTACCCAGATACGCAGTATTTT. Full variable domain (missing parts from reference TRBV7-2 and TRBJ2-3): GAGVSQSPSNKVTEKGKDVELRCDPISGHTALYWYRQSLGQGLEFLIYFQGNSAPDKSGLPSDRFSAERTGGSVSTLTIQRTQQEDSAVYLCASSFKADYPDTQYFGPGTRLTVL.